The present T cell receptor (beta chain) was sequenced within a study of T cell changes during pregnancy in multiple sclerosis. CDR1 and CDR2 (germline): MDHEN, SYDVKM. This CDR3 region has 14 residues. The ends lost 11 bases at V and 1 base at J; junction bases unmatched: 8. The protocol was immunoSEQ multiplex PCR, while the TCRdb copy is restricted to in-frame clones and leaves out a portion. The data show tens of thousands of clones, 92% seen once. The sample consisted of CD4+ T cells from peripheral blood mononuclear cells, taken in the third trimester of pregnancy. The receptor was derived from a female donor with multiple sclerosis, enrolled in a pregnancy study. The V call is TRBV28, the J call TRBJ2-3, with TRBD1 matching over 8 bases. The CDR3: CAEGTGFRTDTQYF. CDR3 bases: TGTGCCGAGGGGACAGGCTTTCGCACAGATACGCAGTATTTT. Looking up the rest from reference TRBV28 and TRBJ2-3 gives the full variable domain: DVKVTQSSRYLVKRTGEKVFLECVQDMDHENMFWYRQDPGLGLRLIYFSYDVKMKEKGDIPEGYSVSREKKERFSLILESASTNQTSMYLCAEGTGFRTDTQYFGPGTRLTVL.